This T cell receptor (beta chain) was documented in a study of STAT5B mutations in CD4+ large granular lymphocyte leukemia. Using immunoSEQ multiplex PCR, the repertoire was profiled, and TCRdb retains in-frame clones only, with some absent. This sample has 37,000 or so clones, with around 90% found just once. The receptor was isolated from a human donor in good health. The sequenced sample was CD4+ T cells from blood buffy coats.

In DNA form, the CDR3 reads TGTGCCAGCAGACCCTCGGGACTAGCGGGTTACGAGCAGTACTTC. It yields the protein CASRPSGLAGYEQYF. The chain joins TRBV6-5 to TRBJ2-7, with TRBD2 matching 12 bases. The CDR3 is 15 residues long. Trimming at V came to 6 bases and at J to 4 bases, leaving 7 bases not matched to a gene. CDR1 MNHEY and CDR2 SVGAGI come from the germline V gene.